These 20 T cell receptor beta chains were sequenced from one sample in a study of cytomegalovirus exposure and HLA in healthy donors. This PCR relied on a set of 60 Vbeta primers and 13 Jbeta primers. TCRdb keeps only in-frame clones here, not all; method: immunoSEQ multiplex PCR. The top ten hold 4.1% of the sample, which has 95,000 to 100,000 clones, roughly 79% seen once. Sequencing input: PBMCs. The receptor source for this set is a man in his forties in good health and CMV-seronegative.

This sequence joins TRBV5-5 and TRBJ2-7, with D maybe TRBD2 (5 bases). V was cut by 0 bases and J by 6 bases, with 13 bases left in between. There are 14 residues in the CDR3. Per germline, CDR1 SGHKS and CDR2 YYEKEE (reference sequence). The CDR3: CASSLASGMGEQYV. The CDR3 bases are TGTGCCAGCAGCTTGGCCTCGGGGATGGGCGAGCAGTACGTC.

CDR3 protein: CSSSRTGALEQYV. CDR3 DNA: TGTTCCAGCAGCCGGACAGGGGCCCTCGAGCAGTACGTC. V is TRBV7-9 and J is TRBJ2-7; 9 nucleotides match TRBD1. The CDR3 consists of 13 residues. Per the germline V gene, CDR1 is SEHNR and CDR2 is FQNEAQ (reference sequence).

J is TRBJ1-1 and V is TRBV5-1; 7 bases match TRBD1. CDR1 and CDR2 (germline): SGHRS, YFSETQ. The CDR3 has 14 amino acids. J gave up 0 bases and V 8 bases, and 7 bases lay outside the gene matches. The CDR3 sequence: CASQLGQVNTEAFF. CDR3 nucleotide sequence: TGCGCCAGTCAATTAGGACAGGTGAACACTGAAGCTTTCTTT.

This sequence joins TRBV7-2 and TRBJ1-4, with TRBD1 matching 8 bases. V lost 3 bases to trimming and J lost 7 bases; unmatched junction nucleotides: 4. Germline lookup yields CDR1 SGHTA and CDR2 FQGNSA. The CDR3 is made up of 14 amino acids. CDR3 in DNA: TGTGCCAGCAGCTTCGGACAGGGAGGTGAAAAACTGTTTTTT. Translation: CASSFGQGGEKLFF.

This clone was observed a handful of times. At one end, the junction sequence differs from germline, possibly due to a read error. This rearrangement joins TRBV7-9 to TRBJ2-7; perhaps TRBD1 as D (6 bases). This CDR3 region has 15 residues. CDR1 and CDR2 from the germline V gene are SEHNR and FQNEAQ (reference sequence). The CDR3 bases are TGTTCCAGCAGCTTAGACGACAGGTGGGGCCCAGAGCAGTACTTC. It is translated as CSSSLDDRWGPEQYF.

This clone was detected a few times. The V and J genes are TRBV5-1 and TRBJ2-5, with D uncertain. Germline V gives CDR1 SGHRS, CDR2 YFSETQ. Trimming stripped 1 base from V and 5 bases from J, with 15 bases between. CDR3 length: 15 residues. The CDR3 DNA reads as TGCGCCAGCAGCTTGACCACTACCAACCGGGAGACCCAGTACTTC. Protein sequence: CASSLTTTNRETQYF.

The chain links TRBV7-2 to TRBJ2-5, with 12 bases fitting TRBD1. Germline V gives CDR1 SGHTA, CDR2 FQGNSA. This CDR3 region has 15 residues. J was trimmed by 5 bases and V by 3 bases; bases with no gene match: 4. The CDR3 protein is CASSLGQGAGETQYF. DNA for the CDR3: TGTGCCAGCAGCTTGGGACAGGGGGCAGGGGAGACCCAGTACTTC. Combining the CDR3 with reference TRBV7-2 and TRBJ2-5 gives the whole variable domain GAGVSQSPSNKVTEKGKDVELRCDPISGHTALYWYRQSLGQGLEFLIYFQGNSAPDKSGLPSDRFSAERTGGSVSTLTIQRTQQEDSAVYLCASSLGQGAGETQYFGPGTRLLVL.

This clone was seen a handful of times. J is TRBJ2-1 and V is TRBV25-1, with a tentative D call TRBD1 (5 bases). The CDR3 length is 14 residues. CDR1 and CDR2 (germline): MGHDK, SYGVNS. V was cut by 10 bases and J by 0 bases, with 13 bases left in between. The DNA of the CDR3 is TGTGCCACATCCAGGGTAAGCTCCTACAATGAGCAGTTCTTC. Residues: CATSRVSSYNEQFF.

V gene TRBV5-1 combines with J gene TRBJ1-1; 7 nucleotides match TRBD1. J was trimmed by 0 bases and V by 3 bases; bases with no gene match: 5. CDR3 length: 15 amino acids. Germline lookup yields CDR1 SGHRS and CDR2 YFSETQ. DNA of the CDR3: TGCGCCAGCAGCTCGGGACAGAGCATGAACACTGAAGCTTTCTTT. Amino acid sequence: CASSSGQSMNTEAFF.

Concerning this clone itself: One junction end does not reproduce the germline sequence, and a read error may be involved. This chain links TRBV7-9 with TRBJ1-4; 7 nucleotides line up with TRBD1. The CDR3 is 16 residues long. CDR1 is SEHNR, CDR2 FQNEAQ, per germline (reference sequence). The CDR3, as DNA: TGTTCCAGCAGCTTAGAAGGTACAGGGGCTAATGAAAAACTGTTTTTT. It codes for CSSSLEGTGANEKLFF.

This clone was observed a few times. The chain carries TRBV7-9 and TRBJ2-5; maybe TRBD1 (6 bases). CDR3 length equals 13 residues. The V gene's germline CDR1 is SEHNR and CDR2 FQNEAQ (reference sequence). The germline V and J ends were trimmed by 6 bases and 2 bases, with 10 bases remaining between them. The CDR3 DNA reads as TGTGCCAGCAGTCGGACAGAACAAGAGACCCAGTACTTC. It encodes CASSRTEQETQYF.

The chain has TRBV5-1 and TRBJ1-3, with TRBD1 as a possible D gene (5 bases). The CDR3 length is 15 residues. Germline CDR1 is SGHRS and CDR2 is YFSETQ. V was shortened by 4 bases and J by 0 bases, with 11 bases between the two germline ends. The CDR3 DNA reads as TGCGCCAGCAGCCACCGGGGGTACTCTGGAAACACCATATATTTT. Residues: CASSHRGYSGNTIYF.

The chain uses TRBV20-1 and TRBJ2-1, with 7 bases matching TRBD1. Germline CDR1 reads DFQATT; CDR2 reads SNEGSKA (reference sequence). The CDR3 runs to 10 residues. J lost 7 bases, V lost 8 bases, and 2 bases had no gene match. The CDR3 sequence is CSPTGNEQFF. CDR3 coding DNA: TGCAGTCCGACAGGGAATGAGCAGTTCTTC.

This clone appeared a few times. The chain is built from TRBV14 and TRBJ1-2; 8 bases match TRBD1. J was trimmed by 5 bases and V by 4 bases; bases with no gene match: 12. CDR3 size: 16 residues. Germline V gene sequence: CDR1 SGHDN, CDR2 FVKESK. CDR3 in amino acids: CASSLLTTGGAYGYTF. The CDR3 nucleotides read TGTGCCAGCAGCCTTCTAACTACAGGGGGTGCGTATGGCTACACCTTC.

V is TRBV6-5 and J is TRBJ1-2; D not resolved. Between the trimmed V and J ends, which lost 2 bases and 2 bases, there was a span of 12 bases. The CDR3 length is 15 residues. Germline V gene data show CDR1 as MNHEY and CDR2 as SVGAGI. CDR3: CASSYGTGSNYGYTF. The CDR3 coding sequence is TGTGCCAGCAGTTACGGAACGGGGTCCAACTATGGCTACACCTTC.

The chain recombines TRBV4-2 with TRBJ2-1; 9 bases line up with TRBD2. V was pared by 6 bases and J by 9 bases, with 9 bases of the junction left unmatched. CDR3 length equals 14 residues. Germline CDR1 is LGHNA and CDR2 is YNFKEQ. The CDR3 reads CASRPAGGPGEQFF. For the CDR3, the DNA is TGTGCCAGCAGACCTGCGGGGGGGCCGGGTGAGCAGTTCTTC.

This clone came up once. This chain uses TRBV19 with TRBJ2-7; D unclear. The CDR3 consists of 15 residues. V lost 1 base and J lost 2, with 12 bases in between. Per germline, CDR1 LNHDA and CDR2 SQIVND (reference sequence). Here the CDR3 reads CASSIGAVYTYEQYF. CDR3 nucleotide sequence: TGTGCCAGTAGTATAGGGGCAGTCTACACCTACGAGCAGTACTTC.

This clone was seen a few times. The chain links TRBV6-5 to TRBJ1-1; no definite D call. The CDR3 totals 12 residues. Germline CDR1 reads MNHEY; CDR2 reads SVGAGI. Trimming took 5 bases from V and 11 from J, leaving 15 bases between them. CDR3 sequence: CASSEPPYRAFF. In nucleotides, the CDR3 is TGTGCCAGCAGTGAACCTCCCTACCGGGCTTTCTTT.

The chain combines TRBV5-6 with TRBJ1-3; D gene uncertain. This CDR3 is built from 16 residues. V lost 4 bases and J 2 bases, leaving 16 bases between the germline ends. Germline V gene data show CDR1 as SGHDT and CDR2 as YYEEEE. The CDR3 DNA reads as TGTGCCAGCAGCCTATTCGGCGGCAACCCTGGAAACACCATATATTTT. It yields the protein CASSLFGGNPGNTIYF.

The CDR3 nucleotides read TGTGCCAGCAGCCAAGGGGGGACAGGGTACAATGAGCAGTTCTTC. Protein product: CASSQGGTGYNEQFF. This rearrangement joins TRBV5-4 to TRBJ2-1; 9 bases map to TRBD1. V was pared by 4 bases and J by 4 bases, with 6 bases of the junction left unmatched. The length of the CDR3 is 15 residues. Germline-derived CDR1 and CDR2 are SGHNT and YYREEE (reference sequence).